This T cell receptor (beta chain) was recovered during a study of regulatory T cells in long-lasting Graves disease. In its sample, this clonotype was seen many times. Through Arm-PCR of CDR3 regions and iRepertoire HTBI primers, TCR beta libraries were built. MiXCR, applied by TCRdb to the multiplex PCR reads, yields one record per CDR3 protein. The sample yields hundreds of thousands of distinct CDR3 sequences, 16% seen once. This CDR3 has 15 amino acids. In germline, CDR1 is KGHDR, CDR2 SFDVKD. The V and J ends lost 3 bases and 7 bases, in that order; junction bases with no gene match: 6. Sample time point: newly diagnosed GD, antithyroid drugs for less than 3 months. RNA isolated from PBMCs was used to make the TCR library. These data also formed part of another study, on T cells in Graves' hyperthyroidism and ophthalmopathy. According to that study: Most clonotypes expanded in the thyroid (above 0.001) were also present in blood.

The V call is TRBV24-1, the J call TRBJ2-1, with 9 bases identical to TRBD1. This receptor was obtained from a woman under 40 with Graves disease. The source material was peripheral blood mononuclear cells (PBMCs), sampled at new diagnosis, from a patient treated with antithyroid drugs. The CDR3 protein is CATSDPGQGGNEQFF. CDR3 in DNA: TGTGCCACCAGTGATCCGGGACAGGGTGGGAATGAGCAGTTCTTC.